This T cell receptor beta chain came from a study of blood T cells in healthy people across ages. Concerning this clonotype itself: With a much larger clone just one base away, this may be a read error.

The authors ran a second PCR of about 7 to 11 cycles using a sample-barcoded 5' primer and a J-beta primer mix. TCRdb independently ran MiXCR on the 5' RACE reads; one entry per CDR3 protein. The sample includes just under 900,000 distinct CDR3 sequences, around 30% seen only once; the top ten take roughly 17%. J was trimmed by 13 bases and V by 3 bases; bases with no gene match: 11. CDR1 SGHRS and CDR2 YFSETQ come from the germline V gene. This CDR3 is built from 15 residues. Per sample, extraction of total RNA gave at least 5 micrograms in every case. This rearrangement joins TRBV5-1 to TRBJ2-4; the match to TRBD2 covers 12 bases. This TCR was sampled from a woman over 75 in good health. The source material was blood. The CDR3 coding sequence is TGCGCCAGCAGCTACCTAGCGGGGGGGCAGAACGGGCAGTACTTC. Its translation: CASSYLAGGQNGQYF. Combining the CDR3 with reference TRBV5-1 and TRBJ2-4 gives the whole variable domain KAGVTQTPRYLIKTRGQQVTLSCSPISGHRSVSWYQQTPGQGLQFLFEYFSETQRNKGNFPGRFSGRQFSNSRSEMNVSTLELGDSALYLCASSYLAGGQNGQYFGAGTRLSVL.